The clone carrying this T cell receptor beta chain was counted many times. The antigen remains unidentified. This record comes from a study of T-cell reconstitution after alpha-beta-depleted transplantation in children. The authors prepared the TCRbeta library with unique molecular identifiers. TCRdb itself ran the PCR reads through MiXCR, one entry per CDR3 protein. The data show 600,000 to 800,000 distinct CDR3 sequences, with around 12% seen just once and roughly 0.84% held by the top ten. V lost 2 bases to trimming and J lost 2 bases, with 14 bases between them. The CDR3 is 15 residues long. CDR1 is SGHRS, CDR2 YFSETQ, per germline. Notes on the study in general: Expanded clones from the graft, numbering several hundred, reportedly supplied alpha-beta T cells about two months after transplant. The study traced high day-60 TCRbeta diversity in some patients to surviving recipient T cells and thymic progenitors.

The specimen comprised PBMCs, sampled before TCRalphabeta/CD19-depleted stem cell transplant. The sequence derives from a girl aged 2 to 9 with congenital amegakaryocytic thrombocytopenia, due to receive a stem cell transplant. The chain employs TRBV5-1 and TRBJ2-7; TRBD2 is a possible D gene (6 bases). In DNA form, the CDR3 reads TGCGCCAGCAGCTTTTGGGCGGGAAACACCTACGAGCAGTACTTC. It is translated as CASSFWAGNTYEQYF.